The clone carrying this T cell receptor (beta chain) was counted once. The donors, all of them Caucasian adults, lived in Nashville, Tennessee. Genomic DNA from unsorted samples was obtained from 70 million to 90 million PBMCs (per sample). The data originate from a study of shared clonotypes between healthy human individuals. The germline CDR1 and CDR2 sequences are KGHSH and LQKENI. The CDR3 covers 14 residues. The ends lost 3 bases at V and 6 bases at J; junction bases unmatched: 2. The material for each subset, its genomic DNA, was split evenly across several immunoSEQ plates. The unsorted PBMC sample used ten immunoSEQ deep assay plates. Sequencing used immunoSEQ multiplex PCR; TCRdb keeps in-frame clones, though not all of them. This sample has about 460,000 clones; approximately 77% occur once, and the top ten carry more than 10%.

The genes are TRBV18 and TRBJ1-1, with 12 bases identical to TRBD1. The sample was PBMCs. The clonotype originates from a woman aged 40 to 55 in good health. Some clones in this sample may be carry-over from other donors' samples. CDR3: CASSPGQGASEAFF. CDR3 DNA sequence: TGTGCCAGCTCACCGGGACAGGGGGCTTCTGAAGCTTTCTTT. Looking up the rest from reference TRBV18 and TRBJ1-1 gives the full variable domain: NAGVMQNPRHLVRRRGQEARLRCSPMKGHSHVYWYRQLPEEGLKFMVYLQKENIIDESGMPKERFSAEFPKEGPSILRIQQVVRGDSAAYFCASSPGQGASEAFFGQGTRLTVV.